A single sample gave rise to the 32 T cell receptor beta chains below, sequenced in a study of shared T cell receptors in the human thymus (dated by TCRdb to the early 2020s). Library creation used the immunoSEQ multiplex PCR assay. Entries here come from immuneACCESS through TCRdb and include only in-frame sequences with V and J called. Some clones fail to appear in such tables; in the studies checked, an unresolved V gene covers under half of the shortfall, and the cause of the remainder is unknown. In this sample the table shows about 710,000 clones, about 87% of which occur a single time. Together, the top ten hold about 0.0094% of the sample. These same data were also listed under a study on human thymus T cells.

Material for sequencing was thymocytes. Every receptor here comes from a boy under two years old with a congenital heart defect. Donor details come from another sample of the same person, matched by shared clones.

V usage is TRBV5-1 and J usage is TRBJ1-1; TRBD1 matches at 9 bases. This CDR3 has 18 residues. The V and J ends lost 4 bases and 1 base, in that order; junction bases with no gene match: 14. The germline CDR1 and CDR2 sequences are SGHRS and YFSETQ. CDR3 region: CASSPKLIRDRANTEAFF. In nucleotides, the CDR3 is TGCGCCAGCAGCCCCAAGCTGATCCGGGACAGGGCGAACACTGAAGCTTTCTTT.

This chain joins TRBV7-3 and TRBJ1-5; no clear D. The germline gives CDR1 SGHTA, CDR2 FQGTGA. The CDR3 has 13 amino acids. Deletions cut 0 bases from V and 6 bases from J, with 6 bases between. The DNA of the CDR3 is TGTGCCAGCAGCTTAACCGGAGGTCAGCCCCAGCATTTT. Protein: CASSLTGGQPQHF.

CDR3 nucleotides: TGTGCCAGCAGTTTATTACGAGCTACTTCCTACGAGCAGTACTTC. This codes for CASSLLRATSYEQYF. J is TRBJ2-7 and V is TRBV28; D gene unclear. Germline values: CDR1 MDHEN, CDR2 SYDVKM. V shed 1 base and J shed 1 base, with 11 bases lying between them. This CDR3 contains 15 residues.

The chain links TRBV4-3 to TRBJ1-4; possible D gene TRBD1, 6 bases. The V gene's germline CDR1 is LGHNA and CDR2 YSLEER. Trimming shortened V by 0 bases and J by 5 bases, and 16 bases separated the two germline ends. This CDR3 comprises 17 residues. CDR3 sequence reads: CASSQDYGGRKNEKLFF. The CDR3 nucleotides are TGCGCCAGCAGCCAAGATTATGGGGGCAGGAAAAATGAAAAACTGTTTTTT.

This clone occurred once. The chain recombines TRBV6-1 with TRBJ1-2, with TRBD1 matching over 8 bases. The V gene end was trimmed by 1 base and the J gene end by 4 bases; junction bases not matched to a gene: 14. The CDR3 extends over 18 amino acids. Germline CDR1 reads MNHNS; CDR2 reads SASEGT. CDR3 DNA: TGTGCCAGCAGTGAAGTGAGGGACAGGAAAAAACCTTCCTATGGCTACACCTTC. Translating gives CASSEVRDRKKPSYGYTF.

This sequence joins TRBV7-9 and TRBJ1-1, with a tentative D call TRBD1 (5 bases). Deletions cut 5 bases from V and 3 bases from J, with 19 bases between. This CDR3 has 16 residues. The germline gives CDR1 SEHNR, CDR2 FQNEAQ (reference sequence). The CDR3 sequence is CASSLYPVTGDTEAFF. CDR3 DNA: TGTGCCAGCAGCCTATACCCCGTTACGGGGGACACTGAAGCTTTCTTT.

The V gene is TRBV28, the J gene TRBJ1-5; possibly TRBD1 for D (5 bases). The CDR3 contains 12 residues. Germline CDR1 MDHEN, CDR2 SYDVKM. The germline V and J ends were trimmed by 7 bases and 9 bases, with 13 bases remaining between them. The CDR3 region is CASKGTGPPQHF. For the CDR3, the DNA is TGTGCCAGCAAAGGCACAGGCCCGCCCCAGCATTTT. Full variable domain (rest looked up from reference TRBV28 and TRBJ1-5): DVKVTQSSRYLVKRTGEKVFLECVQDMDHENMFWYRQDPGLGLRLIYFSYDVKMKEKGDIPEGYSVSREKKERFSLILESASTNQTSMYLCASKGTGPPQHFGDGTRLSIL.

V gene TRBV19 combines with J gene TRBJ2-2, with D maybe TRBD2 (6 bases). In germline, CDR1 is LNHDA, CDR2 SQIVND (reference sequence). The CDR3 runs to 19 residues. The V and J ends lost 1 base and 4 bases respectively, with 22 bases between them. This chain's CDR3 is CASSIALPPGLRGTGELFF. Written as DNA, the CDR3 is TGTGCCAGTAGTATAGCCTTGCCTCCGGGACTGAGGGGCACCGGGGAGCTGTTTTTT.

This chain connects TRBV19 to TRBJ2-2, with D possibly TRBD1 on 6 matching bases. The length of the CDR3 is 16 residues. CDR1 and CDR2 from the germline V gene are LNHDA and SQIVND (reference sequence). V gave up 5 bases and J gave up 4 bases, with 17 bases separating them. CDR3 nucleotides: TGTGCCAGTAGTGTACAGGGCCCAGGGGTCACCGGGGAGCTGTTTTTT. Amino acids: CASSVQGPGVTGELFF. Full variable domain (remainder filled in from reference TRBV19 and TRBJ2-2): DGGITQSPKYLFRKEGQNVTLSCEQNLNHDAMYWYRQDPGQGLRLIYYSQIVNDFQKGDIAEGYSVSREKKESFPLTVTSAQKNPTAFYLCASSVQGPGVTGELFFGEGSRLTVL.

The V gene is TRBV14, the J gene TRBJ1-6, with 8 bases aligning to TRBD1. CDR3 length: 24 amino acids. CDR1 is SGHDN, CDR2 FVKESK, per germline. The J segment lost 9 bases and the V segment lost 3 bases, leaving 34 bases of the junction unmatched. The DNA of the CDR3 is TGTGCCAGCAGCCAGGACCGAATCTTCTCCCCGGGACAGGATCTGCCCCCTCTGATTTCACCCCTCCACTTT. Translation gives CASSQDRIFSPGQDLPPLISPLHF.

The CDR3, as DNA: TGCGCCAGCAGCAGTCTATCGGGCTACACCTTC. Encoded protein: CASSSLSGYTF. The chain is built from TRBV4-3 and TRBJ1-2; no firm D call. The CDR3 sequence is 11 residues long. CDR1 and CDR2 from the germline V gene are LGHNA and YSLEER. Trimming removed 5 bases from V and 8 bases from J, with 9 bases in between.

V is TRBV19 and J is TRBJ2-7; 9 positions agree with TRBD2. The CDR3 spans 15 residues. Germline CDR1 is LNHDA and CDR2 is SQIVND (reference sequence). With 5 bases clipped from V and 0 bases from J, the junction kept 5 bases outside the gene matches. The CDR3 coding sequence is TGTGCCAGTAGTGTTAGCGGGGGCTTCTCCTACGAGCAGTACTTC. Encoded protein: CASSVSGGFSYEQYF.

This rearrangement joins TRBV27 to TRBJ1-2; TRBD1 agrees at 8 bases. The CDR3 length is 14 residues. V was pared by 3 bases and J by 8 bases, with 8 bases of the junction left unmatched. Germline V gene lookup returns CDR1 MNHEY and CDR2 SMNVEV (reference sequence). The CDR3 spells CASSLAGGTGGYTF. CDR3 nucleotides: TGTGCCAGCAGTTTGGCAGGGGGCACCGGAGGCTACACCTTC.

With regard to this clone: Distinct nucleotide sequences in the sample also encode this CDR3. The gene calls are TRBV7-9 and TRBJ1-1; no firm D call. CDR1 and CDR2 (germline): SEHNR, FQNEAQ (reference sequence). Trimming removed 2 bases from V and 3 bases from J, with 7 bases in between. The CDR3 contains 13 residues. CDR3 residues: CASSLRGDTEAFF. In DNA form, the CDR3 reads TGTGCCAGCAGCTTACGCGGGGACACTGAAGCTTTCTTT.

This clone was seen a few times. The gene calls are TRBV29-1 and TRBJ2-7, with TRBD1 identical over 7 bases. Germline CDR1 is SQVTM and CDR2 is ANQGSEA. The ends lost 1 base at V and 5 bases at J; junction bases unmatched: 11. This CDR3 has 15 amino acids. CDR3 in amino acids: CSVEAPTGHRNEQYF. The CDR3 DNA reads as TGCAGCGTTGAAGCCCCGACAGGGCACCGAAACGAGCAGTACTTC.

V and J are TRBV4-3 and TRBJ2-6, with 8 bases matching TRBD1. CDR3 length: 21 residues. Trimming took 3 bases from V and 0 from J; bases not matched to a gene: 16. The V gene's germline CDR1 is LGHNA and CDR2 YSLEER. For the CDR3, the DNA is TGCGCCAGCAGCCAGGACAGGGAACCCATCCGCACTCTCTCTGGGGCCAACGTCCTGACTTTC. Amino acid sequence: CASSQDREPIRTLSGANVLTF.

The chain carries TRBV19 and TRBJ2-7, with 7 bases lining up with TRBD1. V gave up 1 base and J gave up 4 bases; unmatched junction bases: 10. The V gene's germline CDR1 is LNHDA and CDR2 SQIVND (reference sequence). This CDR3 region has 16 residues. CDR3 nucleotides: TGTGCCAGTAGTATAGTCTTAGGGACAGCAGGTTACGAGCAGTACTTC. Translated, it gives CASSIVLGTAGYEQYF.

The chain joins TRBV6-5 to TRBJ2-3; 7 positions agree with TRBD2. The length of the CDR3 is 15 residues. V gave up 6 bases and J gave up 0 bases; unmatched junction bases: 6. Per the germline V gene, CDR1 is MNHEY and CDR2 is SVGAGI. CDR3 residues: CASSLSGISTDTQYF. The CDR3 DNA reads as TGTGCCAGCAGCCTGAGCGGGATAAGCACAGATACGCAGTATTTT.

The chain employs TRBV4-1 and TRBJ2-3, with 11 bases lining up with TRBD2. The V and J ends lost 0 bases and 0 bases, in that order; junction bases with no gene match: 5. Germline V gene lookup returns CDR1 MGHRA and CDR2 YSYEKL. This CDR3 is 18 amino acids long. CDR3 region: CASSQDYGTSGSTDTQYF. The CDR3 DNA is TGCGCCAGCAGCCAAGATTACGGGACTAGCGGTAGCACAGATACGCAGTATTTT.

V is TRBV11-2 and J is TRBJ2-7; a possible D gene is TRBD2 (7 bases). The CDR3 sequence is 17 residues long. From germline, CDR1 is SGHAT and CDR2 FQNNGV. V gave up 2 bases and J gave up 2 bases, with 19 bases separating them. The CDR3 region has the DNA TGTGCCAGCAGCTTAAGAGGCAACGGGGGGCCGGCCTACGAGCAGTACTTC. Protein sequence: CASSLRGNGGPAYEQYF.

This chain links TRBV7-9 with TRBJ1-2, with TRBD1 identical over 11 bases. In germline, CDR1 is SEHNR, CDR2 FQNEAQ (reference sequence). Trimming at V came to 3 bases and at J to 7 bases, leaving 10 bases not matched to a gene. This CDR3 is built from 16 residues. CDR3 region: CASSFVPGQGVGGYTF. In DNA, the CDR3 is TGTGCCAGCAGCTTCGTCCCGGGACAGGGGGTCGGTGGCTACACCTTC. The entire variable domain, with the rest obtained from reference TRBV7-9 and TRBJ1-2, is as follows: DTGVSQNPRHKITKRGQNVTFRCDPISEHNRLYWYRQTLGQGPEFLTYFQNEAQLEKSRLLSDRFSAERPKGSFSTLEIQRTEQGDSAMYLCASSFVPGQGVGGYTFGSGTRLTVV.

The CDR3 here is CASSVPGDRGNVNTEAFF. CDR3 nucleotide sequence: TGTGCCAGCAGTGTACCCGGGGACAGGGGGAACGTGAACACTGAAGCTTTCTTT. The J gene is TRBJ1-1, the V gene TRBV6-1; 11 bases map to TRBD1. The CDR3 consists of 18 residues. Germline V CDR1 and CDR2: MNHNS, SASEGT. V was pared by 4 bases and J by 0 bases, with 10 bases of the junction left unmatched.

This rearrangement joins TRBV5-6 to TRBJ1-2, with D possibly matching TRBD1 (5 bases). Trimming removed 5 bases at V and 4 bases at J, with 18 bases between. CDR1 is SGHDT, CDR2 YYEEEE, per germline. The length of the CDR3 is 15 residues. The CDR3 DNA follows: TGTGCCAGCAGTCCCGAACTCGACAGAATCTATGGCTACACCTTC. Its translation is CASSPELDRIYGYTF.

This clone was seen a handful of times. The V and J genes are TRBV14 and TRBJ1-4; weak D call: TRBD1 (6 bases). The germline gives CDR1 SGHDN, CDR2 FVKESK. This CDR3 contains 15 residues. With 0 bases removed from V and 8 bases from J, the gap between germline ends came to 13 bases. DNA of the CDR3: TGTGCCAGCAGCCAAGATCCCAGGGGAGAGGAAAAACTGTTTTTT. Translated, it gives CASSQDPRGEEKLFF. Based on the CDR3 plus reference TRBV14 and TRBJ1-4, the full variable domain is EAGVTQFPSHSVIEKGQTVTLRCDPISGHDNLYWYRRVMGKEIKFLLHFVKESKQDESGMPNNRFLAERTGGTYSTLKVQPAELEDSGVYFCASSQDPRGEEKLFFGSGTQLSVL.

This sequence joins TRBV7-2 and TRBJ1-6; TRBD1 aligns across 10 bases. The V segment lost 5 bases and the J segment 8 bases; nucleotides outside the gene matches: 6. The CDR3 is 15 amino acids. Per the germline V gene, CDR1 is SGHTA and CDR2 is FQGNSA. The CDR3 region is CASSNTGTGDSPLHF. The CDR3 nucleotides are TGTGCCAGCAGCAACACCGGGACAGGGGATTCACCCCTCCACTTT.

The rearrangement uses TRBV29-1 and TRBJ2-7; the match to TRBD1 covers 10 bases. This CDR3 spans 17 amino acids. The trim removed 1 base at V and 1 base at J, leaving 10 bases unmatched. Germline-derived CDR1 and CDR2 are SQVTM and ANQGSEA. The CDR3 is CSVEALGQGEGSYEQYF. As DNA, the CDR3 is TGCAGCGTTGAAGCCCTCGGACAGGGGGAAGGATCCTACGAGCAGTACTTC.

This clone was counted a few times. This rearrangement joins TRBV30 to TRBJ1-3; 8 nucleotides match TRBD1. The CDR3 sequence is 19 residues long. Germline values: CDR1 GTSNPN, CDR2 SVGIG (reference sequence). With V trimmed by 1 base and J by 5 bases, 19 bases remained unmatched. Here the CDR3 DNA reads TGTGCCTGGAGTGGCGACCCAGGGGGCGAGGATGTTCATAGAAACACCATATATTTT. Residues: CAWSGDPGGEDVHRNTIYF. Using reference TRBV30 and TRBJ1-3 for the parts outside the CDR3, the full variable domain is SQTIHQWPATLVQPVGSPLSLECTVEGTSNPNLYWYRQAAGRGLQLLFYSVGIGQISSEVPQNLSASRPQDRQFILSSKKLLLSDSGFYLCAWSGDPGGEDVHRNTIYFGEGSWLTVV.

The chain joins TRBV4-3 to TRBJ1-5; 7 bases are a match to TRBD1. With 4 bases clipped from V and 0 bases from J, the junction kept 12 bases outside the gene matches. The CDR3 spans 18 residues. Germline lookup yields CDR1 LGHNA and CDR2 YSLEER. In DNA form, the CDR3 reads TGCGCCAGCAGCCGAGGGACAGCCCGAGATTATAGCAATCAGCCCCAGCATTTT. The encoded protein is CASSRGTARDYSNQPQHF.

CDR3 sequence (DNA): TGTGCCAGCAGTTACGGGCAGGGACAGAACACTGAAGCTTTCTTT. Protein product: CASSYGQGQNTEAFF. The chain combines TRBV6-5 with TRBJ1-1, with D perhaps matching TRBD1 (6 bases). The germline V gene encodes CDR1 MNHEY and CDR2 SVGAGI. This CDR3 region has 15 residues. Trimming removed 2 bases from V and 1 base from J, with 11 bases in between.

The table lists this clone with a count of one. V is TRBV5-6 and J is TRBJ2-1; D call uncertain. CDR3 length: 11 residues. V was shortened by 3 bases and J by 10 bases, with 8 bases between the two germline ends. Germline CDR1 is SGHDT and CDR2 is YYEEEE. The CDR3 DNA reads TGTGCCAGCAGCTGCCTCGGGGAGCAGTTCTTC. As protein: CASSCLGEQFF.

CDR3: CASSLLAGLPEQYF. The CDR3 DNA reads TGTGCCAGCAGCTTATTAGCGGGGCTTCCCGAGCAGTACTTC. V gene TRBV7-9 combines with J gene TRBJ2-7; TRBD2 aligns across 8 bases. The germline gives CDR1 SEHNR, CDR2 FQNEAQ (reference sequence). Unmatched junction bases numbered 6, after V lost 2 bases and J lost 6 bases. The CDR3 is made up of 14 amino acids.

This clone was observed a handful of times. This chain uses TRBV15 with TRBJ2-7; 13 positions agree with TRBD2. Germline CDR1 is LNHNV and CDR2 is YYDKDF (reference sequence). Losses at the gene ends were 5 bases for V and 0 bases for J; bases not matched to a gene: 10. The CDR3 sequence is 18 residues long. The CDR3 sequence is CATSFRTSGGPSSYEQYF. The CDR3 coding sequence is TGTGCCACCAGCTTTCGGACTAGCGGGGGCCCTAGCTCCTACGAGCAGTACTTC.